Listed below are T cell receptor beta chains from one sample, sequenced in a study of T cell responses to AZD1222 COVID-19 vaccine. The assay was immunoSEQ multiplex PCR, and TCRdb's table has in-frame clones only and misses some. This sample has about 170,000 clones, with 85% to 90% found just once. This specimen was peripheral blood, taken on day 0 of AZD1222 vaccination. Receptors were obtained from an adult in good health. The CDR3 runs from the conserved cysteine through the conserved F or W. The D gene is left open where the match is weak. Where a row states a size, it is once, few, many or the class of an expanded clone; other rows omit it.

J	V	D	length	size	DNA	CDR3
TRBJ2-3	TRBV10-2	TRBD2	14	.	TGCGCCAGCGGGTACGGGGGGACCTTGTATACGCAGTATTTT	CASGYGGTLYTQYF
TRBJ1-2	TRBV7-3	.	13	.	TGTGCCAGCAGCTTAAGTGATAACTATGGCTACACCTTC	CASSLSDNYGYTF
TRBJ1-2	TRBV5-4	.	14	.	TGTGCCAGCAGCTTGGCCGGCGGGGTGTATGGCTACACCTTC	CASSLAGGVYGYTF
TRBJ2-2	TRBV5-1	.	15	.	TGCGCCAGCCCTGTGGGGGCAGCGGAGACCGGGGAGCTGTTTTTT	CASPVGAAETGELFF
TRBJ1-5	TRBV10-3	TRBD1	16	.	TGTGCCATCAGTGCGGGGGACAGGGGAACCAATCAGCCCCAGCATTTT	CAISAGDRGTNQPQHF
TRBJ1-4	TRBV20-1	TRBD1	14	few	TGCAGTGCTAGTGAGGGGGCGGCTAATGAAAAACTGTTTTTT	CSASEGAANEKLFF
TRBJ1-5	TRBV28	.	13	.	TGTGCCAGCAGTTTCAGCAGGGCCGAGCCCCAGCATTTT	CASSFSRAEPQHF
TRBJ1-1	TRBV12-3/TRBV12-4	.	12	.	TGTGCCAGCAGCGGGGGGTACACTGAAGCTTTCTTT	CASSGGYTEAFF
TRBJ1-3	TRBV18	.	16	.	TGTGCCAGCTCACGAGAAGGGTGGCACTCTGGAAACACCATATATTTT	CASSREGWHSGNTIYF
TRBJ1-1	TRBV27	.	13	.	TGTGCCAGCAGTTCGGGACCTCTCGCTGAAGCTTTCTTT	CASSSGPLAEAFF
TRBJ2-7	TRBV6-2/TRBV6-3	.	14	.	TGTGCCAGCAGTTATTGGGAACTGAACTACGAGCAGTACTTC	CASSYWELNYEQYF
TRBJ2-1	TRBV5-1	.	17	.	TGCGCCAGCAGCTCCCGTTCCCCGCGGAGCTCCTACAATGAGCAGTTCTTC	CASSSRSPRSSYNEQFF
TRBJ1-6	TRBV28	TRBD1	17	.	TGTGCCAGCAGCCTCTCCGGGACAGGGGGCTCCTTGAGATCCCTCCACTTT	CASSLSGTGGSLRSLHF
TRBJ1-5	TRBV28	.	17	.	TGTGCCAGCAGTTTGCCCCCCGCAGGGAGGGGCAATCAGCCCCAGCATTTT	CASSLPPAGRGNQPQHF
TRBJ2-1	TRBV9	.	16	.	TGTGCCAGCAGCGGTGACCAAGCGAGCTCCTACAATGAGCAGTTCTTC	CASSGDQASSYNEQFF
TRBJ2-5	TRBV11-2	.	15	.	TGTGCCAGCAGCTTAGCGGGACGGCAAGAAGAGACCCAGTACTTC	CASSLAGRQEETQYF
TRBJ2-2	TRBV3-1/TRBV3-2	TRBD2	16	.	TGTGCCAGCAGCCAAGGGGCTAGCGGGGCCTCCGGGGAGCTGTTTTTT	CASSQGASGASGELFF
TRBJ1-4	TRBV7-9	.	14	.	TGTGCCAGCAGCTTTCAGGACACTAATGAAAAACTGTTTTTT	CASSFQDTNEKLFF
TRBJ1-4	TRBV6-5	.	11	.	TGTGCCAGCAGGCTAAATGAAAAACTGTTTTTT	CASRLNEKLFF
TRBJ1-1	TRBV29-1	.	13	.	TGCAGCGTTGATGGACCCCACGCCACTGAAGCTTTCTTT	CSVDGPHATEAFF
TRBJ1-1	TRBV15	.	15	.	TGTGCCACCAGCAGTGTCGGGACAAGAGCATCAGAAGCTTTCTTT	CATSSVGTRASEAFF
TRBJ1-2	TRBV2	TRBD1	14	.	TGTGCCAGCAGTGGACAGGGGAGGAACTATGGCTACACCTTC	CASSGQGRNYGYTF
TRBJ2-7	TRBV6-5	.	13	.	TGTGCCAGCGTAGGGGGGAGCTCCTACGAGCAGTACTTC	CASVGGSSYEQYF
TRBJ1-2	TRBV29-1	.	15	.	TGCAGCGCTCCAACGCAGGGGCTAGATAACTATGGCTACACCTTC	CSAPTQGLDNYGYTF
TRBJ2-2	TRBV30	.	13	.	TGTGCCTGGAGTCAACAGGGTACCGGGGAGCTGTTTTTT	CAWSQQGTGELFF
TRBJ2-5	TRBV6-5	.	15	.	TGTGCCAGCAGTTACTCCGGGACCCGAGAAGAGACCCAGTACTTC	CASSYSGTREETQYF
TRBJ1-5	TRBV4-1	.	17	.	TGCGCCAGCAGCCAAGAGGGACATATCTATAGCAATCAGCCCCAGCATTTT	CASSQEGHIYSNQPQHF
TRBJ2-5	TRBV9	.	16	once	TGTGCCAGCAGCGTACTCAGTCTGGGTACGCAAGAGACCCAGTACTTC	CASSVLSLGTQETQYF
TRBJ2-5	TRBV7-8	.	15	.	TGTGCCAGCAGCTTAGCTAACATGGTAGGAGAGACCCAGTACTTC	CASSLANMVGETQYF